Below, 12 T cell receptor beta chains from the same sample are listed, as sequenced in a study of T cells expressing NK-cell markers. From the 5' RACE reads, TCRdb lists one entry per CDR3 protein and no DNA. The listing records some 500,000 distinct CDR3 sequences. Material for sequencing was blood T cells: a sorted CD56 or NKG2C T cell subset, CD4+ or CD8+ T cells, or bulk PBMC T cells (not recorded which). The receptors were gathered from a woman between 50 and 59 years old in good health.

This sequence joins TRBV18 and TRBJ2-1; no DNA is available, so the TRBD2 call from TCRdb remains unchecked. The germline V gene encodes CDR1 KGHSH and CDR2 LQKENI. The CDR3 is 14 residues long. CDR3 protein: CASSPGTQVGEQFF.

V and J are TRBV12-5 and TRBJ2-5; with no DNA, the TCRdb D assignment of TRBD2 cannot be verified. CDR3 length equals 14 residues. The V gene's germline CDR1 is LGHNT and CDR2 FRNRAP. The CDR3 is CASGLGASQETQYF.

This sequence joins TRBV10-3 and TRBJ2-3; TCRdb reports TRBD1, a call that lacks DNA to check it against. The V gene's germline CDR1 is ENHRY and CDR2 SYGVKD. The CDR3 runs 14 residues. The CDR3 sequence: CAISEIKGGDTQYF.

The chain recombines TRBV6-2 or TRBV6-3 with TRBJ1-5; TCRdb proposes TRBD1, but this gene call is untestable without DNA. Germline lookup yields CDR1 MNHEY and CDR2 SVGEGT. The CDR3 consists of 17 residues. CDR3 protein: CASSRPLWAGRNQPQHF.

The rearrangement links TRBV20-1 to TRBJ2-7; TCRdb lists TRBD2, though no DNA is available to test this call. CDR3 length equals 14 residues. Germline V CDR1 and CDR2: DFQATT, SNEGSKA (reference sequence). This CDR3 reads CSARGRPHLYEQYF.

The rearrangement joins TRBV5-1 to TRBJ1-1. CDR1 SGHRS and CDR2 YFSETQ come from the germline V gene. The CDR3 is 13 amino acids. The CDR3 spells CASSFGATLEAFF.

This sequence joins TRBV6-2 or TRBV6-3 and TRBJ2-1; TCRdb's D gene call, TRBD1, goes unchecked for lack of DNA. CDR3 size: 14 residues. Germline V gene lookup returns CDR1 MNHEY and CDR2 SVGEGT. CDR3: CASTLQGRINEQFF.

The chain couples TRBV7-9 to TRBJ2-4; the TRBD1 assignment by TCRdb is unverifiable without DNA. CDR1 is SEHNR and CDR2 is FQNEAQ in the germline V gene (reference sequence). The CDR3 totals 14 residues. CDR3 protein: CASSLRDPKNIQYF.

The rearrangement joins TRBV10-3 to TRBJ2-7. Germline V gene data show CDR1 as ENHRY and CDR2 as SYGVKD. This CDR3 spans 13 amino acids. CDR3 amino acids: CAIRDRSSYEQYF.

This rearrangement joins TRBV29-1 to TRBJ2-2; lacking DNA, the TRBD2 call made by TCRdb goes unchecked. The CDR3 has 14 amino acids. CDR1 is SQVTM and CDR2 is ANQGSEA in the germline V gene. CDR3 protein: CSVRAGIYTGELFF.

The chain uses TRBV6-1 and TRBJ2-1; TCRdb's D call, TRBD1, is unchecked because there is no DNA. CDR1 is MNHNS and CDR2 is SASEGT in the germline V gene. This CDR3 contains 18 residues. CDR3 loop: CASRSTGPLPPTYNEQFF.

The CDR3 reads CASCRDRRGTEAFF. J is TRBJ1-1 and V is TRBV12-3 or TRBV12-4; without DNA, the TCRdb call of TRBD1 cannot be checked. The CDR3 has 14 amino acids.